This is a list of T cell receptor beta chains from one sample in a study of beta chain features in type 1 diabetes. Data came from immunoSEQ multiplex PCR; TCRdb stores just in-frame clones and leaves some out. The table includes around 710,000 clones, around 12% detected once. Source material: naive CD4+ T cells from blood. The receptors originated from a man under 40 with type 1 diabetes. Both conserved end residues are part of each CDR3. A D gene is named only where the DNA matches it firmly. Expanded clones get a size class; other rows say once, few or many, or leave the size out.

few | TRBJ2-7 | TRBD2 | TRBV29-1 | CSVRTSGAYEQYF | TGCAGCGTCCGGACTAGCGGGGCCTACGAGCAGTACTTC
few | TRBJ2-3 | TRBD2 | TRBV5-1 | CASSSGTHTDTQYF | TGCGCCAGCTCCAGCGGGACCCACACAGATACGCAGTATTTT
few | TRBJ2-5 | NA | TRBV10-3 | CAISESNGVETQYF | TGTGCCATCAGTGAGTCGAACGGCGTGGAGACCCAGTACTTC
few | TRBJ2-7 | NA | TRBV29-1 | CSVEPLGARGEQYF | TGCAGCGTTGAGCCCCTAGGTGCGCGGGGTGAGCAGTACTTC
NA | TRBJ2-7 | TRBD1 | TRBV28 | CASRGQGADEQYF | TGTGCCAGCAGAGGTCAGGGGGCCGACGAGCAGTACTTC
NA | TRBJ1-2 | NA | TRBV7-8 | CASSAESWFYGYTF | TGTGCCAGCAGCGCCGAGTCTTGGTTCTATGGCTACACCTTC
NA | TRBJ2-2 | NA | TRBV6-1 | CASSPVGSSTGELFF | TGTGCCAGCAGCCCCGTGGGCAGTAGCACCGGGGAGCTGTTTTTT
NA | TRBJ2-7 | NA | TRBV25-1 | CASSDDSSSYEQYF | TGTGCCAGCAGTGATGACTCAAGCTCCTACGAGCAGTACTTC
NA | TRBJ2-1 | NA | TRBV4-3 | CASSPGSGPRIQRQFF | TGCGCCAGCAGCCCAGGATCAGGGCCTCGAATACAACGGCAGTTCTTC
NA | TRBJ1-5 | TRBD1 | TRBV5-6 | CASSLTGGNGQPQHF | TGTGCCAGCAGCTTGACAGGGGGCAACGGTCAGCCCCAGCATTTT
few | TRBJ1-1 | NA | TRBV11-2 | CASTQDRNTEAFF | TGTGCCAGCACCCAGGACCGGAACACTGAAGCTTTCTTT
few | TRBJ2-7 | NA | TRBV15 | CATSRVVQLRSYEQYF | TGTGCCACCAGCAGAGTGGTACAGCTACGATCCTACGAGCAGTACTTC
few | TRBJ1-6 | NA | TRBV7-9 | CASSLARGTGSPLHF | TGTGCCAGCAGCTTAGCGCGTGGTACAGGATCACCCCTCCACTTT
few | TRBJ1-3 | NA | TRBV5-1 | CASSLGGGSGNTIYF | TGCGCCAGCAGCTTGGGGGGCGGCTCTGGAAACACCATATATTTT
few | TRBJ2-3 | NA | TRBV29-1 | CSVEGTAGSTDTQYF | TGCAGCGTTGAAGGGACAGCGGGGTCCACAGATACGCAGTATTTT
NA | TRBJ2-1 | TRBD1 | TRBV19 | CASGTGRNEQFF | TGTGCCAGTGGGACAGGGAGGAATGAGCAGTTCTTC
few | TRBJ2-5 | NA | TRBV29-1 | CSVVVEEVETQYF | TGCAGCGTTGTGGTGGAAGAGGTAGAGACCCAGTACTTC
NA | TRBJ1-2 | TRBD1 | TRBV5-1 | CASSLGGQGFGYTF | TGCGCCAGCAGCTTGGGAGGACAGGGTTTCGGCTACACCTTC
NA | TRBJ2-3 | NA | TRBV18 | CASSPPNALPDTQYF | TGTGCCAGCTCACCTCCCAACGCGCTACCTGATACGCAGTATTTT
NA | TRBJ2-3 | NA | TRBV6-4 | CASSERGDTQYF | TGTGCCAGCAGTGAGCGAGGGGATACGCAGTATTTT
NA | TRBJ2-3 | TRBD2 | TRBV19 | CASSMEEAGTDTQYF | TGTGCCAGTAGTATGGAGGAAGCGGGGACAGATACGCAGTATTTT
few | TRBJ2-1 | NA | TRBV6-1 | CASSPRERNEQFF | TGTGCCAGCAGCCCCAGGGAAAGAAATGAGCAGTTCTTC
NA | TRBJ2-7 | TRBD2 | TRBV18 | CASSPPGLAGEQYF | TGTGCCAGCTCACCCCCGGGACTAGCAGGCGAGCAGTACTTC
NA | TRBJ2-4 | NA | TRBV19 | CASSIGSLIKNIQYF | TGTGCCAGTAGTATAGGCAGCTTGATCAAAAACATTCAGTACTTC
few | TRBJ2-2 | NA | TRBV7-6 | CASSPGTVNTGELFF | TGTGCCAGCAGCCCCGGGACGGTGAACACCGGGGAGCTGTTTTTT
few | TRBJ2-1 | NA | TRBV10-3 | CAIGGRPGEGYNEQFF | TGTGCCATCGGGGGCAGGCCGGGGGAAGGATACAATGAGCAGTTCTTC
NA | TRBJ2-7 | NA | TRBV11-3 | CASQGLPYEQYF | TGTGCCAGCCAGGGCCTTCCCTACGAGCAGTACTTC
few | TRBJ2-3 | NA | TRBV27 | CASRGSTDTQYF | TGTGCCAGCAGGGGAAGCACAGATACGCAGTATTTT
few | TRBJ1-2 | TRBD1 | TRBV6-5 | CASGTGIRGYTF | TGTGCCAGCGGGACAGGGATCCGCGGCTACACCTTC
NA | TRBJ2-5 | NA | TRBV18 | CASSPPGTVQETQYF | TGTGCCAGCTCACCACCCGGGACGGTCCAAGAGACCCAGTACTTC
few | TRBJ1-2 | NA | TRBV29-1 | CSVTVDPSGGYTF | TGCAGCGTCACCGTGGACCCCTCAGGTGGCTACACCTTC
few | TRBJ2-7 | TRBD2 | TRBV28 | CASILSSGGSGEQYF | TGTGCCAGCATTCTATCGAGCGGGGGATCGGGCGAGCAGTACTTC
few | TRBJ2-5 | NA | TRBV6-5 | CASSYRGEETQYF | TGTGCCAGCAGTTACCGGGGAGAAGAGACCCAGTACTTC
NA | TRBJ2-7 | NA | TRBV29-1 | CSVRGYGYEQYF | TGCAGCGTTAGAGGGTACGGCTACGAGCAGTACTTC
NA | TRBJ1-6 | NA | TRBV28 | CASTIQGGNSPLHF | TGTGCCAGCACCATACAGGGAGGAAATTCACCCCTCCACTTT
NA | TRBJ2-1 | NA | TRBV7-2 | CASSQRRSSYNEQFF | TGTGCCAGCAGCCAGCGACGGAGCTCCTACAATGAGCAGTTCTTC
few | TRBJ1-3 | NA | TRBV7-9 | CASSLSGRGSGNTIYF | TGTGCCAGCAGCTTATCGGGGAGAGGCTCTGGAAACACCATATATTTT
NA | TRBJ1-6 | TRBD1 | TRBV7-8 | CASSLNRGGSSPLHF | TGTGCCAGCAGCCTAAACAGGGGAGGGAGTTCACCCCTCCACTTT
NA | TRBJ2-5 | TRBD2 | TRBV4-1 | CASSQAPPSGGPEETQYF | TGCGCCAGCAGCCAAGCCCCGCCTAGCGGGGGGCCAGAAGAGACCCAGTACTTC
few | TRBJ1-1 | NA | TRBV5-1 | CASSPTILNTEAFF | TGCGCCAGCAGCCCCACCATATTGAACACTGAAGCTTTCTTT
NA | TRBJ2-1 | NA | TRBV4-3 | CASSQELNRLATYNEQFF | TGCGCCAGCAGCCAAGAGCTAAACAGGCTCGCGACCTACAATGAGCAGTTCTTC
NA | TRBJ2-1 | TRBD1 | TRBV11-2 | CASSGLKTGSYNEQFF | TGTGCCAGCAGCGGCCTCAAGACAGGGTCTTACAATGAGCAGTTCTTC
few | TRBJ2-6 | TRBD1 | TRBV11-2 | CASSLGGGPSVLTF | TGTGCCAGCAGCTTAGGAGGGGGCCCAAGCGTCCTGACTTTC
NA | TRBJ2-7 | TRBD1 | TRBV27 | CASSSRQGWSYEQYF | TGTGCCAGCAGTTCCCGACAGGGATGGTCCTACGAGCAGTACTTC
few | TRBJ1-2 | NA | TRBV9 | CASSPRQSLANYGYTF | TGTGCCAGCAGCCCAAGACAGTCGTTAGCTAACTATGGCTACACCTTC